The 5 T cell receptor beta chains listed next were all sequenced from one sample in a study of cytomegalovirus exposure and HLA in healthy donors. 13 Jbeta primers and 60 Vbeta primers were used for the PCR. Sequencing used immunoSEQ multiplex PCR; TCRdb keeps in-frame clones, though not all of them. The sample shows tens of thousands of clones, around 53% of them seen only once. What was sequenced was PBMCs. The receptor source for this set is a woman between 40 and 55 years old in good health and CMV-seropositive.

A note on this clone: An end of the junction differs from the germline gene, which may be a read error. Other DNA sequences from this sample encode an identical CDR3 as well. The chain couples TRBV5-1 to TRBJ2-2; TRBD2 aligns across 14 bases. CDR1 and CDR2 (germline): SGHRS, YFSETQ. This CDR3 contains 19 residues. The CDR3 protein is CASSPPPGLAGANTGELFF. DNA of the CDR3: TGCGCCAGCAGCCCACCTCCGGGACTAGCGGGGGCGAACACCGGGGAGCTATTTTTT.

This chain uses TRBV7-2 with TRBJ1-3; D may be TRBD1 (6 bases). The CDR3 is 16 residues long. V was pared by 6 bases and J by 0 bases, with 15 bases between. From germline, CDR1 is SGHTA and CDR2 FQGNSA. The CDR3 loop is CASSQDSSSSGNTIYF. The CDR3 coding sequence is TGTGCCAGCAGTCAGGACAGCAGTAGCTCTGGAAACACCATATATTTT.

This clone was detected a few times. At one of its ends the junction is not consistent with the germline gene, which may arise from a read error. CDR3 in DNA: TGCAGCGTGGAAGAGCGGGGGGTAGAGACCCAGTACTTC. Translation: CSVEERGVETQYF. The V and J genes are TRBV29-1 and TRBJ2-5, with TRBD2 matching 9 bases. This CDR3 has 13 amino acids. Germline values: CDR1 SQVTM, CDR2 ANQGSEA.

The CDR3 sequence: CASSPPLARNEQFF. DNA for the CDR3: TGTGCCAGCTCACCACCCCTAGCCCGTAATGAGCAGTTCTTC. V is TRBV18 and J is TRBJ2-1; TRBD2 might be the D (5 bases). In germline, CDR1 is KGHSH, CDR2 LQKENI. V lost 0 bases, J lost 7 bases, and 10 bases lay in between. The CDR3 loop spans 14 amino acids. Filled out from reference TRBV18 and TRBJ2-1, the complete variable domain reads NAGVMQNPRHLVRRRGQEARLRCSPMKGHSHVYWYRQLPEEGLKFMVYLQKENIIDESGMPKERFSAEFPKEGPSILRIQQVVRGDSAAYFCASSPPLARNEQFFGPGTRLTVL.

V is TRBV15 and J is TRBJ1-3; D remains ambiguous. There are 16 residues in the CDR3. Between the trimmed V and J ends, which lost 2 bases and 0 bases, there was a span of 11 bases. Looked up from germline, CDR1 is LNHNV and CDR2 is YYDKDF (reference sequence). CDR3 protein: CATSRIGLSSGNTIYF. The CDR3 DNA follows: TGTGCCACCAGCAGAATCGGGTTATCCTCTGGAAACACCATATATTTT.